The 18 T cell receptor beta chains below were found in one sample sequenced in a study of control samples from healthy donors and cancer patients. Sequencing was performed with immunoSEQ multiplex PCR; in TCRdb, only in-frame clones are kept and a portion is missing. The data hold fewer than 90,000 clones, with nearly 90% observed a single time. Input material: blood. These receptors were collected from a woman in her 50s in good health.

J is TRBJ2-2 and V is TRBV10-2, with 7 bases aligning to TRBD1. Germline values: CDR1 WSHSY, CDR2 SAAADI. V dropped 3 bases and J dropped 8; count of bases not matched to a gene: 3. The CDR3 has 13 residues. The CDR3 protein is CASSDRGWGELFF. The CDR3, as DNA: TGCGCCAGCAGTGACAGGGGGTGGGGGGAGCTGTTTTTT.

In DNA, the CDR3 is TGCGCCAGCAGCCCGGACAGGGCGGGCACCGGGGAGCTGTTTTTT. Its protein product is CASSPDRAGTGELFF. The J gene is TRBJ2-2, the V gene TRBV5-1; 8 bases fit TRBD1. The CDR3 totals 15 residues. The J segment lost 4 bases and the V segment lost 4 bases, leaving 6 bases of the junction unmatched. Germline values: CDR1 SGHRS, CDR2 YFSETQ.

The V gene is TRBV30, the J gene TRBJ1-2; D uncertain. The CDR3 is made up of 11 amino acids. The V gene lost 0 bases and the J gene lost 5 bases, with 4 bases spanning the gap. Germline values: CDR1 GTSNPN, CDR2 SVGIG (reference sequence). The CDR3 bases are TGTGCCTGGAGTGTACTTTATGGCTACACCTTC. Protein sequence: CAWSVLYGYTF.

This chain links TRBV19 with TRBJ1-3; D gene uncertain. The germline CDR1 and CDR2 sequences are LNHDA and SQIVND (reference sequence). CDR3 length: 11 amino acids. The V end lost 10 bases, the J end lost 5 bases, and 9 bases lay between the germline ends. CDR3 in DNA: TGTGCCACTGGGCAGAGAAACACCATATATTTT. Residues: CATGQRNTIYF.

This sequence joins TRBV10-3 and TRBJ1-6, with TRBD1 as a possible D gene (5 bases). The CDR3 contains 15 residues. Germline V lookup: CDR1 ENHRY, CDR2 SYGVKD. V lost 3 bases and J lost 8, with 14 bases in between. In DNA form, the CDR3 reads TGTGCCATCAGTGATTCCGGCAGGGCGGATTCACCCCTCCACTTT. This codes for CAISDSGRADSPLHF.

The V call is TRBV11-3, the J call TRBJ1-1; D possibly corresponds to TRBD1 (6 bases). Trimming removed 3 bases at V and 4 bases at J, with 9 bases between. The CDR3 totals 13 residues. Germline values: CDR1 SGHNT, CDR2 YENEEA. The CDR3 nucleotides are TGTGCCAGCAGCTTCCAAGGGGGCACTGAAGCTTTCTTT. Encoded protein: CASSFQGGTEAFF.

This sequence joins TRBV18 and TRBJ1-1; D is undetermined. Deletions cut 5 bases from V and 2 bases from J, with 9 bases between. This CDR3 region has 13 residues. Germline V gene sequence: CDR1 KGHSH, CDR2 LQKENI. CDR3 DNA: TGTGCCAGCTCATCCGGTCCCAACACTGAAGCTTTCTTT. Encoded protein: CASSSGPNTEAFF. Looking up the rest from reference TRBV18 and TRBJ1-1 gives the full variable domain: NAGVMQNPRHLVRRRGQEARLRCSPMKGHSHVYWYRQLPEEGLKFMVYLQKENIIDESGMPKERFSAEFPKEGPSILRIQQVVRGDSAAYFCASSSGPNTEAFFGQGTRLTVV.

A few counts support this clone. This sequence joins TRBV2 and TRBJ1-5; D is unclear. The CDR3 length is 16 residues. Trimming left V 1 base short and J 0 bases short, with 10 bases between. Germline loops: CDR1 SNHLY, CDR2 FYNNEI. This CDR3 reads CASSEEGGPSNQPQHF. CDR3 coding DNA: TGTGCCAGCAGTGAAGAAGGAGGTCCTAGCAATCAGCCCCAGCATTTT.

The rearrangement links TRBV5-6 to TRBJ2-7; D might be TRBD1 (6 bases). Germline-derived CDR1 and CDR2 are SGHDT and YYEEEE. The CDR3 contains 15 residues. V lost 0 bases and J 2 bases, leaving 12 bases between the germline ends. The CDR3 here is CASSLGAGAAYEQYF. For the CDR3, the DNA is TGTGCCAGCAGCTTGGGCGCAGGGGCGGCCTACGAGCAGTACTTC.

This chain connects TRBV12-3 or TRBV12-4 to TRBJ1-5, with D perhaps TRBD1 (5 bases). Trimming cost V 6 bases and J 6 bases, with 12 bases left between them. This CDR3 spans 13 amino acids. In nucleotides, the CDR3 is TGTGCCAGCAGAAGGGGTGGGGTTCAGCCCCAGCATTTT. Translation: CASRRGGVQPQHF.

This chain links TRBV5-1 with TRBJ1-5, with D possibly TRBD1 on 6 matching bases. CDR3 size: 14 residues. The V and J ends lost 0 bases and 8 bases respectively, with 12 bases between them. From germline, CDR1 is SGHRS and CDR2 YFSETQ. For the CDR3, the DNA is TGCGCCAGCAGCTTGGACGGGGGCGAAAAGCCCCAGCATTTT. This codes for CASSLDGGEKPQHF.

This chain joins TRBV7-9 and TRBJ1-3, with D perhaps TRBD1 (5 bases). Germline V gives CDR1 SEHNR, CDR2 FQNEAQ (reference sequence). The V end was cut by 5 bases, the J end by 3 bases, with 11 bases between. The CDR3 sequence is 14 residues long. CDR3 sequence (DNA): TGTGCCAGCAGCCAATTACAGGTTGGAAACACCATATATTTT. It translates to CASSQLQVGNTIYF.

The rearrangement uses TRBV19 and TRBJ1-5, with D possibly TRBD1 on 6 matching bases. The CDR3 spans 18 residues. Trimming shortened V by 3 bases and J by 4 bases, and 22 bases separated the two germline ends. Germline loops: CDR1 LNHDA, CDR2 SQIVND (reference sequence). The CDR3: CASSMAAISGGLNQPQHF. In DNA, the CDR3 is TGTGCCAGTAGTATGGCTGCAATATCGGGGGGCCTAAATCAGCCCCAGCATTTT.

J is TRBJ1-1 and V is TRBV19; no firm D call. This CDR3 contains 20 residues. V was cut by 7 bases and J by 2 bases, with 32 bases left in between. The germline V gene encodes CDR1 LNHDA and CDR2 SQIVND (reference sequence). CDR3 nucleotides: TGTGCCAGTATCGACGCCGGGTATGGAGCGAGCCGGGTCAGAAACACTGAAGCTTTCTTT. Its translation is CASIDAGYGASRVRNTEAFF.

The V call is TRBV6-6, the J call TRBJ1-1; D gene uncertain. From germline, CDR1 is MNHNY and CDR2 SVGAGI (reference sequence). CDR3 length equals 14 residues. V shed 6 bases and J shed 3 bases, with 14 bases lying between them. CDR3 residues: CASSLGRVYTEAFF. In DNA form, the CDR3 reads TGTGCCAGCAGCCTCGGGCGGGTTTACACTGAAGCTTTCTTT.

This rearrangement joins TRBV12-3 or TRBV12-4 to TRBJ1-1; a possible D gene is TRBD1 (5 bases). This CDR3 is 12 amino acids long. V lost 5 bases and J 4 bases, leaving 8 bases between the germline ends. The CDR3 loop reads CASSVGVTEAFF. The CDR3 nucleotides read TGTGCCAGCAGTGTAGGGGTCACTGAAGCTTTCTTT.

The rearrangement joins TRBV19 to TRBJ1-1; D is possibly TRBD1 (6 bases). Trimming left V 5 bases short and J 3 bases short, with 19 bases between. CDR3 length equals 16 residues. The germline V gene has CDR1 LNHDA and CDR2 SQIVND (reference sequence). CDR3: CASSPGWGNRDTEAFF. CDR3 nucleotide sequence: TGTGCCAGTAGTCCGGGGTGGGGGAACAGGGACACTGAAGCTTTCTTT.

V gene TRBV5-1 combines with J gene TRBJ1-6; 9 positions match TRBD1. From germline, CDR1 is SGHRS and CDR2 YFSETQ. This CDR3 has 15 amino acids. V gave up 4 bases and J gave up 9 bases; unmatched junction bases: 8. CDR3 residues: CASSEGQGRSSPLHF. The CDR3 bases are TGCGCCAGCAGCGAAGGACAGGGGAGAAGTTCACCCCTCCACTTT.